This paragraph covers one T cell receptor (beta chain) sequence. Its specificity is unknown. Blood draws occurred at baseline, cycle 4 day 1, and cycle 7 day 1. This entry belongs to a study of OX40 agonist ivuxolimab in advanced cancers. Whole-study findings and limits: Dose levels from 0.1 to 3.0 mg/kg saw CD4+ and CD8+ blood T cells expand clonally by week 6. Average numbers of expanded clones were greater in CD8+ T cells than in CD4+. At 0.1-3.0 mg/kg, partial responders had clonal expansion among the lowest observed.

Clones were read by immunoSEQ multiplex PCR, and TCRdb kept only the in-frame ones, dropping some. This table holds 15,000 to 20,000 clones, 70% to 90% found once. V dropped 5 bases and J dropped 5; count of bases not matched to a gene: 13. Germline V gene data show CDR1 as SGHTA and CDR2 as FQGNSA. This CDR3 is 16 amino acids long. The V call is TRBV7-2, the J call TRBJ1-2; 8 bases map to TRBD1. The sequence came from an adult with an advanced solid tumor such as melanoma, head and neck, liver or kidney cancer. The input for sequencing was CD4+ or CD8+ T cells sorted from blood, taken in a trial of the OX40 agonist ivuxolimab. DNA of the CDR3: TGTGCCAGCAGCCTCCAGGGGGCGGGTGAGGTGTATGGCTACACCTTC. As protein: CASSLQGAGEVYGYTF.